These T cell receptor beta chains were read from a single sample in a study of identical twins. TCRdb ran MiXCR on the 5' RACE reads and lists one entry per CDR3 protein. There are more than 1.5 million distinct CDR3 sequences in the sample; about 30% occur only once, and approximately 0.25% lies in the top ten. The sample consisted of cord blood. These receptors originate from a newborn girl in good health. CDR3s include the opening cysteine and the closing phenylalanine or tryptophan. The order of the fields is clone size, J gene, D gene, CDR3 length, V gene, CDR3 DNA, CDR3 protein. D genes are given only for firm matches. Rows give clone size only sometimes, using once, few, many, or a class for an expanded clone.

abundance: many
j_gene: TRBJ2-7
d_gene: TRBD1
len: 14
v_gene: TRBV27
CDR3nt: TGTGCCAGCAGTCACCGGGACAGGGCCTACGAGCAGTACTTC
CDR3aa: CASSHRDRAYEQYF

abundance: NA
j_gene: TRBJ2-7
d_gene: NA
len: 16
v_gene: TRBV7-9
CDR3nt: TGTGCCAGCAGCTCCAGGGGATCGAGCTCCTACAATGAGCAGTACTTC
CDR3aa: CASSSRGSSSYNEQYF

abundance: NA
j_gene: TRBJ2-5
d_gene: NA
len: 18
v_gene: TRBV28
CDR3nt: TGTGCCAGCAGTTTCCTCGGACTAGGGGGTTGGAGCCAAGAGACCCAGTACTTC
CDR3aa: CASSFLGLGGWSQETQYF

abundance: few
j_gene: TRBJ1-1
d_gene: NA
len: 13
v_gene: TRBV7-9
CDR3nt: TGTGCCAGCAGCGCATACAGTGGCACTGAAGCTTTCTTT
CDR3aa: CASSAYSGTEAFF

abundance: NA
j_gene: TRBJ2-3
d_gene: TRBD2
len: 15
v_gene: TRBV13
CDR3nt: TGTGCCAGCAGCGTTCCTAGCGGCGCTTCAGATATGCAGTATTTT
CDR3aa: CASSVPSGASDMQYF

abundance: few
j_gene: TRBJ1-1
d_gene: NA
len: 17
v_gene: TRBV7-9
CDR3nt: TGTGCCAGCAGCTTAGGGGGCGGACGGAGACAGAACACTGAAGCTTTCTTT
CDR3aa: CASSLGGGRRQNTEAFF

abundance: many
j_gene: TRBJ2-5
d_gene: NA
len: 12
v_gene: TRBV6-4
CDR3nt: TGTGCCAGCAGTGACCTAGGAGAGACCCAGTACTTC
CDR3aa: CASSDLGETQYF

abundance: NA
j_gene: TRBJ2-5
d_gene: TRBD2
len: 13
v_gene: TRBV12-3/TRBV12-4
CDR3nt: TGTGCCAGTAGACGGACTAGTCCAGAGACCCAGTACTTC
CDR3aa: CASRRTSPETQYF

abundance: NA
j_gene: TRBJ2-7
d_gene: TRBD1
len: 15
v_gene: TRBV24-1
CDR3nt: TGTGCCACCAGTGATAGGGGGACAGGGTTCAACGAGCAGTACTTC
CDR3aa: CATSDRGTGFNEQYF

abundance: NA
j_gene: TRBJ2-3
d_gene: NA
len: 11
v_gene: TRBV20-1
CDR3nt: TGCAGTGCTAGGGACTTCCCTTCGCAGTATTTT
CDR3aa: CSARDFPSQYF

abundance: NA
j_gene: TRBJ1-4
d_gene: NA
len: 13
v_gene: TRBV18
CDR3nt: TGTGCCAACTCAGCGGGACGGAATGAAAAACTGTTTTTT
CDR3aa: CANSAGRNEKLFF

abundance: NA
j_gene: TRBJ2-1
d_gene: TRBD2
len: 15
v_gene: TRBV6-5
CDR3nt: TGTGCCAGCAGTTACTCGCCGGGACTAGTCAATGAGCAGTTCTTC
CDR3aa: CASSYSPGLVNEQFF

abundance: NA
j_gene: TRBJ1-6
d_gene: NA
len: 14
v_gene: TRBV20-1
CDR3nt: TGCAGTGCCCCTCTGAGGGTTCCTGACAAGCTCCTCCACTTT
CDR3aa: CSAPLRVPDKLLHF

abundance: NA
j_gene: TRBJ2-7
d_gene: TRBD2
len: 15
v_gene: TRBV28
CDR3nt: TGTGCCAGCAGTCCCGTAGGAGCGGGAGTCTACGAGCAGTACTTC
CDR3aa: CASSPVGAGVYEQYF

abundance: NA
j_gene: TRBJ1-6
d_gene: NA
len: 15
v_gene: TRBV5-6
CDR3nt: TGTGCCAGCTTGCCTAGGGGGAAGAATGATTCACCCCTCCACTTT
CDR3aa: CASLPRGKNDSPLHF

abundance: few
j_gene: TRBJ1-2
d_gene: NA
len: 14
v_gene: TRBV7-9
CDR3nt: TGTGCCAGCAGCTTGCCTGATTTGAACTATGGCTACACCTTC
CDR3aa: CASSLPDLNYGYTF

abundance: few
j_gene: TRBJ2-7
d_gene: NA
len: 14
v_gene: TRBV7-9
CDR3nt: TGTGCCAGCAGCTTAGTTCTACCGGCCTACGAGCAGTACTTC
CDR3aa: CASSLVLPAYEQYF

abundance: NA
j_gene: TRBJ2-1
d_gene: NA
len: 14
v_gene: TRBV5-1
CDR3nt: TGCGCCAGCAGCTTGGAGGGGCTTTGGAATGAGCAGTTCTTC
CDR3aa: CASSLEGLWNEQFF

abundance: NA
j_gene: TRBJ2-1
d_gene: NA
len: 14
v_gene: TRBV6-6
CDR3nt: TGTGCCCGCAGTTACGAAAATGGTGACAATGAGCAGTTCTTC
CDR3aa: CARSYENGDNEQFF

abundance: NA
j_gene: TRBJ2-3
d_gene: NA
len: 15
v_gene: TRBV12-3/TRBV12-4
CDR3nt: TGTGCCAGCAGTCTAAGGAGGGTTTTTACAGATACGCAGTATTTT
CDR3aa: CASSLRRVFTDTQYF

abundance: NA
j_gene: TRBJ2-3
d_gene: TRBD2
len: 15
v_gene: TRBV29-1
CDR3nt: TGCAGCGTTGAAAGTAGCGGGAGTAGCACAGATACGCAGTATTTT
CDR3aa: CSVESSGSSTDTQYF

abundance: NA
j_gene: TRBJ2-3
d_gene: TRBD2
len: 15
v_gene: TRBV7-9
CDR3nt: TGTGCCAGCAGCTTCGGGACTAGCGGGAGATATACGCAGTATTTT
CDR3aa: CASSFGTSGRYTQYF

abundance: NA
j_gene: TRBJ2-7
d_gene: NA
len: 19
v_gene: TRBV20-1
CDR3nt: TGCAGTGCTAGAGATCTGACCGGACAGTACCTAATCCCTCTCTACGAGCAGTACTTC
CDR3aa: CSARDLTGQYLIPLYEQYF

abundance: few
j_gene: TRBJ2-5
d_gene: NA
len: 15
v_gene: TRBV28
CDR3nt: TGTGCCAGCAGTTTTAGAACCAGGGAACAAGAGACCCAGTACTTC
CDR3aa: CASSFRTREQETQYF

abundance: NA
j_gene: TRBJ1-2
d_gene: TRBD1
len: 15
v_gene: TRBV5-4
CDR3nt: TGTGCCAGCAGCCCGGGGACAGTCGTTGGGTATGGCTACACCTTC
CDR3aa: CASSPGTVVGYGYTF

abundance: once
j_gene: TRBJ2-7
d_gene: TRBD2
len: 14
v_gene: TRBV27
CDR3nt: TGTGCCAGCAGTAATAGCGGGACTTACAATGAGCAGTACTTC
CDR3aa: CASSNSGTYNEQYF